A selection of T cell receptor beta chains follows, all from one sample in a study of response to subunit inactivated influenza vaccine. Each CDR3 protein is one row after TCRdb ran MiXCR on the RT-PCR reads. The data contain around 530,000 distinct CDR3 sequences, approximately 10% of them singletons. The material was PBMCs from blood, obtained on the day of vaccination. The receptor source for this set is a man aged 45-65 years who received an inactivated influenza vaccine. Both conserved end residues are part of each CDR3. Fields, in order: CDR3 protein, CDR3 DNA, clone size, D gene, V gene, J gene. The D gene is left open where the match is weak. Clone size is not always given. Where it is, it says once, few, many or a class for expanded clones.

CDR3: CASSFTSGGASEQFF; DNA: TGTGCCAGCAGCTTCACTAGCGGGGGGGCAAGTGAGCAGTTCTTC; size: NA; D: TRBD2; V: TRBV7-8; J: TRBJ2-1
CDR3: CASSPHWATGELFF; DNA: TGTGCCAGCAGCCCACATTGGGCCACCGGGGAGCTGTTTTTT; size: few; D: NA; V: TRBV4-2; J: TRBJ2-2
CDR3: CSAKVDHYGYTF; DNA: TGCAGTGCTAAAGTGGACCATTATGGCTACACCTTC; size: few; D: NA; V: TRBV20-1; J: TRBJ1-2
CDR3: CASSLTNKDGYTF; DNA: TGTGCCAGCAGCCTGACCAATAAGGATGGCTACACCTTC; size: few; D: NA; V: TRBV9; J: TRBJ1-2
CDR3: CASSTGTGRNQYF; DNA: TGTGCCAGCAGTACAGGGACAGGGAGGAATCAGTACTTC; size: NA; D: TRBD1; V: TRBV12-3/TRBV12-4; J: TRBJ2-5
CDR3: CASSYSKGYEQYF; DNA: TGTGCCAGCAGTTACTCGAAGGGCTACGAGCAGTACTTC; size: many; D: NA; V: TRBV6-5; J: TRBJ2-7
CDR3: CANSQVQGSYNEQFF; DNA: TGTGCCAACAGCCAAGTCCAGGGATCCTACAATGAGCAGTTCTTC; size: NA; D: NA; V: TRBV4-2; J: TRBJ2-1
CDR3: CASSPQENTQYF; DNA: TGTGCCAGCAGCCCACAAGAAAATACGCAGTATTTT; size: many; D: NA; V: TRBV3-1; J: TRBJ2-3
CDR3: CSARASNNSPLHF; DNA: TGCAGTGCTAGAGCCTCAAACAATTCACCCCTCCACTTT; size: NA; D: NA; V: TRBV20-1; J: TRBJ1-6
CDR3: CASSSAGTSAEQFF; DNA: TGTGCCAGCAGCTCCGCCGGGACTAGCGCTGAGCAGTTCTTC; size: NA; D: TRBD2; V: TRBV7-9; J: TRBJ2-1
CDR3: CASSSYRDRSLGNTIYF; DNA: TGTGCCAGCAGTTCATACCGGGACCGAAGTCTGGGAAACACCATATATTTT; size: few; D: NA; V: TRBV27; J: TRBJ1-3